The 9 T cell receptor beta chains given below trace back to one sample, sequenced in a study of response to subunit inactivated influenza vaccine. TCRdb reprocessed the RT-PCR reads with MiXCR, giving one entry per CDR3 protein. This repertoire shows roughly 710,000 distinct CDR3 sequences, 11% to 15% found once; its top ten account for 6.5% to 8%. This material consisted of PBMCs from blood, taken around 15 days before vaccination. The receptors were gathered from a man over 45 who received an inactivated influenza vaccine.

V usage is TRBV11-2 and J usage is TRBJ2-1, with D unclear. Trimming took 6 bases from V and 7 from J, leaving 16 bases between them. This CDR3 region has 14 residues. Per the germline V gene, CDR1 is SGHAT and CDR2 is FQNNGV. The CDR3 spells CASSPGPWVNEQFF. Written as DNA, the CDR3 is TGTGCCAGCAGTCCCGGACCATGGGTGAATGAGCAGTTCTTC.

The sample holds many counts of this clonotype. The genes are TRBV20-1 and TRBJ1-5; D perhaps matches TRBD1 (6 bases). Germline CDR1 is DFQATT and CDR2 is SNEGSKA (reference sequence). The CDR3 spans 14 residues. The germline V and J ends were trimmed by 5 bases and 2 bases, with 13 bases remaining between them. As DNA, the CDR3 is TGCAGTGCTTTTGACAGGATGCGCAATCAGCCCCAGCATTTT. It yields the protein CSAFDRMRNQPQHF.

The chain uses TRBV7-9 and TRBJ1-4, with D perhaps TRBD1 (6 bases). Germline-derived CDR1 and CDR2 are SEHNR and FQNEAQ (reference sequence). Between the trimmed V and J ends, which lost 5 bases and 6 bases, there was a span of 13 bases. The length of the CDR3 is 14 residues. The CDR3 DNA is TGTGCCAGCAGCATAAGGGGGGGCGATGAAAAACTGTTTTTT. This codes for CASSIRGGDEKLFF. Full variable domain (rest looked up from reference TRBV7-9 and TRBJ1-4): DTGVSQNPRHKITKRGQNVTFRCDPISEHNRLYWYRQTLGQGPEFLTYFQNEAQLEKSRLLSDRFSAERPKGSFSTLEIQRTEQGDSAMYLCASSIRGGDEKLFFGSGTQLSVL.

This clonotype was seen at least ten times. CDR3 loop: CASSYLGGIHEQYF. In nucleotides, the CDR3 is TGTGCCAGCAGTTACCTAGGAGGGATCCACGAGCAGTACTTC. J is TRBJ2-7 and V is TRBV6-5; possibly TRBD2 for D (6 bases). V lost 2 bases, J lost 5 bases, and 13 bases lay in between. Germline V gene sequence: CDR1 MNHEY, CDR2 SVGAGI. The CDR3 is 14 amino acids.

This clonotype was detected only a few times. This chain connects TRBV30 to TRBJ1-1, with a possible D match to TRBD1 (5 bases). The length of the CDR3 is 13 residues. V was cut by 3 bases and J by 3 bases, with 11 bases left in between. Germline V CDR1 and CDR2: GTSNPN, SVGIG (reference sequence). The DNA of the CDR3 is TGTGCCTGGAGGGAGGGGTGGGACACTGAAGCTTTCTTT. It specifies CAWREGWDTEAFF.

In DNA form, the CDR3 reads TGTGCCAGCAGTTACGGGGCCCGGCGGGGCTACACCTTC. It specifies CASSYGARRGYTF. V and J are TRBV6-6 and TRBJ1-2; TRBD1 might be the D (5 bases). V lost 2 bases and J 8 bases, leaving 12 bases between the germline ends. This CDR3 has 13 amino acids. The germline V gene encodes CDR1 MNHNY and CDR2 SVGAGI (reference sequence).

This rearrangement joins TRBV28 to TRBJ1-1; D unresolved. V lost 5 bases and J 4 bases, leaving 8 bases between the germline ends. The CDR3 consists of 12 residues. Germline lookup yields CDR1 MDHEN and CDR2 SYDVKM. CDR3 in amino acids: CASSRLVTEAFF. The CDR3 DNA reads TGTGCCAGCAGTAGGTTGGTCACTGAAGCTTTCTTT.

This sequence joins TRBV7-2 and TRBJ2-5; tentative D call: TRBD2 (6 bases). V lost 0 bases to trimming and J lost 2 bases, with 13 bases between them. Looked up from germline, CDR1 is SGHTA and CDR2 is FQGNSA. The CDR3 runs to 16 residues. CDR3 coding DNA: TGTGCCAGCAGCTTAGCGACGGGACTTATGCAAGAGACCCAGTACTTC. Amino acid sequence: CASSLATGLMQETQYF. The full variable domain, in which reference TRBV7-2 and TRBJ2-5 provide the parts outside the CDR3, is GAGVSQSPSNKVTEKGKDVELRCDPISGHTALYWYRQSLGQGLEFLIYFQGNSAPDKSGLPSDRFSAERTGGSVSTLTIQRTQQEDSAVYLCASSLATGLMQETQYFGPGTRLLVL.

V is TRBV3-1 and J is TRBJ2-7, with a possible D match to TRBD2 (5 bases). Germline CDR1 and CDR2: LGHDT and YNNKEL (reference sequence). The V end was cut by 4 bases, the J end by 2 bases, with 9 bases between. The CDR3 extends over 13 amino acids. The CDR3 DNA follows: TGTGCCAGCAGCCCGGGATTTACCTACGAGCAGTACTTC. Residues: CASSPGFTYEQYF.